The present T cell receptor beta chain was sequenced within a study of cytomegalovirus exposure and HLA in healthy donors. The germline CDR1 and CDR2 sequences are LGHNA and YNFKEQ. The CDR3 runs to 16 residues. V was trimmed by 4 bases and J by 4 bases, leaving 16 bases between them. 13 Jbeta primers and 60 Vbeta primers were used for the PCR. Data came from immunoSEQ multiplex PCR; TCRdb stores just in-frame clones and leaves some out. Seen here are around 160,000 clones, roughly 77% observed once, and the top ten hold 4.9%. This TCR came from a male donor in good health and CMV-seronegative. This chain connects TRBV4-2 to TRBJ2-2; possibly TRBD2 for D (7 bases). What was sequenced was PBMCs. CDR3 bases: TGTGCCAGCAGCCGTTTGACGGGGGGCTCCACCGGGGAGCTGTTTTTT. It is translated as CASSRLTGGSTGELFF.